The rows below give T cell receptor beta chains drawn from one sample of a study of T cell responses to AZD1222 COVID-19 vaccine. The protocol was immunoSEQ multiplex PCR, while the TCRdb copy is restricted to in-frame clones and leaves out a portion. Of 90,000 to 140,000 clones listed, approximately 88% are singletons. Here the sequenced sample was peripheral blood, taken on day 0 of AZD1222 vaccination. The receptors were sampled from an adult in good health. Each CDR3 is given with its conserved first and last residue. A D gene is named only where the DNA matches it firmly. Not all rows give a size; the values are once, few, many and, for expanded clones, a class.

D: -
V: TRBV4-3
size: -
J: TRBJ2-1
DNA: TGCGCCAGCAGCCAAGATCGGACGAGCAATGAGCAGTTCTTC
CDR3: CASSQDRTSNEQFF

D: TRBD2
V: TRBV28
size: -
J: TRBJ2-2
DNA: TGTGCCAGCAGTGTCCCTAGCGGGAGTACCACCGGGGAGCTGTTTTTT
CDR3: CASSVPSGSTTGELFF

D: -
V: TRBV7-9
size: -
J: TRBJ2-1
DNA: TGTGCCAGCAGCCAAGAGTTGGGTGAGCAGTTCTTC
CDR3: CASSQELGEQFF

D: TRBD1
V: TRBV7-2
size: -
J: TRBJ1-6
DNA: TGTGCCAGCACCGACAGGGGTGGTAATTCACCCCTCCACTTT
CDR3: CASTDRGGNSPLHF

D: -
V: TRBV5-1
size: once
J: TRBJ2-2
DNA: TGCGCCAGCAGCCTCCTCGCGAACACCGGGGAGCTGTTTTTT
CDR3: CASSLLANTGELFF

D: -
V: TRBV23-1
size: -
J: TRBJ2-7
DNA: TGCGCCAGCAGACCCAATGCGCCCCCGGAAGTCTACGAGCAGTACTTC
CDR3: CASRPNAPPEVYEQYF

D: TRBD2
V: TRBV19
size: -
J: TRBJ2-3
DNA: TGTGCCGCTAGCGGGAGAATAACAGATACGCAGTATTTT
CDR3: CAASGRITDTQYF

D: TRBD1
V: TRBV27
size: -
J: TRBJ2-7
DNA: TGTGCCAGCAGTTTAACAGGGGATGTGCAGTACTTC
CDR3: CASSLTGDVQYF

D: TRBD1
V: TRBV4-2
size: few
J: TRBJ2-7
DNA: TGTGCCAGCAGGAGGACAGGGACCACCTACGAGCAGTACTTC
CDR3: CASRRTGTTYEQYF

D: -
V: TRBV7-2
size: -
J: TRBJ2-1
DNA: TGTGCCAGCAGCAGTGACTCCCTCAATGAGCAGTTCTTC
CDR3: CASSSDSLNEQFF

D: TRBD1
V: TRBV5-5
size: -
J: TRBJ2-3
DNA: TGTGCCAGCCGGGACAGGGGACGCACAGATACGCAGTATTTT
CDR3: CASRDRGRTDTQYF

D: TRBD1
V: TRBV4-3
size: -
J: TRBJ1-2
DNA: TGCGCCAGCAGCCCCGGAGACAGGGGCCGTGGCTACACCTTC
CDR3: CASSPGDRGRGYTF

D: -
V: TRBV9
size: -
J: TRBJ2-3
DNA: TGTGCCAGCAGAGGACCTACAGATACGCAGTATTTT
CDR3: CASRGPTDTQYF

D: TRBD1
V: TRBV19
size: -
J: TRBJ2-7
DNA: TGTGCCAGTAGACTTACAGGGGGAAGCGAGCAGTACTTC
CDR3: CASRLTGGSEQYF

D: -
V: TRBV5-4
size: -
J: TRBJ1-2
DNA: TGTGCCGGGGGGTATAGTGCCGGGCGGGGAGACTATGGCTACACCTTC
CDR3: CAGGYSAGRGDYGYTF

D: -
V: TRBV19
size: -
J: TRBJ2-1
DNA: TGTGCCACCTCGTATGGGGAGGGGGGGCCGAGAAATGAGCAGTTCTTC
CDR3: CATSYGEGGPRNEQFF

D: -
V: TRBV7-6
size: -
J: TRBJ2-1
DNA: TGTGCCAGCAGCTTAGTCGGGTCAGGGGCGGTCGATGAGCAGTTCTTC
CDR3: CASSLVGSGAVDEQFF

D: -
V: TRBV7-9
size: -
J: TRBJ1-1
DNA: TGTGCCAGCAGCCTTTTACAGGGTAGGAACACTGAAGCTTTCTTT
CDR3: CASSLLQGRNTEAFF

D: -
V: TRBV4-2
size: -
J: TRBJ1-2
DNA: TGTGCCAGCAGCTATACTGACAAGTCTAACTATGGCTACACCTTC
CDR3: CASSYTDKSNYGYTF

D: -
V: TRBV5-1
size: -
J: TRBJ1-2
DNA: TGCGCCAGCAGCTTGGAGGCAGGAAGCTATGGCTACACCTTC
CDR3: CASSLEAGSYGYTF

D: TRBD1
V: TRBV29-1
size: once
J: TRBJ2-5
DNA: TGCAGCGTTGCCGGGGACAGGGGATCTTACGAGACCCAGTACTTC
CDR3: CSVAGDRGSYETQYF

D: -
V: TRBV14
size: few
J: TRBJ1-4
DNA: TGTGCCAGCAGCCAAAACAGGGCGGAAGCACATGGGGAAAAACTGTTTTTT
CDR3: CASSQNRAEAHGEKLFF

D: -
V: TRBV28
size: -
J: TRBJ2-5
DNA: TGTGCCAGCAGTCCCGGGGGCGTAGCGGGTATCCAAGAGACCCAGTACTTC
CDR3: CASSPGGVAGIQETQYF

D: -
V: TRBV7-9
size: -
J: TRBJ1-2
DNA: TGTGCCAGCAGCCCCCAGGCAGCACACTATGGCTACACCTTC
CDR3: CASSPQAAHYGYTF

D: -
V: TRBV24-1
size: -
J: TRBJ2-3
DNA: TGTGCCACCAGTGATTTGAAGGCTGCCACAGATACGCAGTATTTT
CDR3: CATSDLKAATDTQYF

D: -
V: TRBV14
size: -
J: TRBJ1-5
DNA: TGTGCCAGCAGCCAAATGTCTGGGAGCAATCAGCCCCAGCATTTT
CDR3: CASSQMSGSNQPQHF

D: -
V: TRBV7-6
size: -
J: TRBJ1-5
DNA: TGTGCCAGCAGCTCAGATCTAGGCCAGCCCCAGCATTTT
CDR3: CASSSDLGQPQHF

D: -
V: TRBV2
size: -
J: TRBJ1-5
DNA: TGTGCCAGCAGCATAGAGCGGGGGAATCAGCCCCAGCATTTT
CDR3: CASSIERGNQPQHF

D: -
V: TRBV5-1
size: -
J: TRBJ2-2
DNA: TGCGCCAGCAGCCCCTTTGCCAACAGGGACATCGGGGAGCTGTTTTTT
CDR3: CASSPFANRDIGELFF

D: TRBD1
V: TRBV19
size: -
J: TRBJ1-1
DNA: TGTGCCAGTACCCACACAGGGGGCATCACTGAAGCTTTCTTT
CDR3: CASTHTGGITEAFF

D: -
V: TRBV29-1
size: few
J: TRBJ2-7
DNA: TGCAGCACATGGACGGCCACAGGCGAGCAGTACTTC
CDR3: CSTWTATGEQYF

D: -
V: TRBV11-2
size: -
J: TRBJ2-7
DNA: TGTGCCAGCAGCTTCGGGGGACGGAACTACGAGCAGTACTTC
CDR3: CASSFGGRNYEQYF

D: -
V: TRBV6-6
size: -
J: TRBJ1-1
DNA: TGTGCCAGCTACACATCGAGTGGTGAGAACACTGAAGCTTTCTTT
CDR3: CASYTSSGENTEAFF

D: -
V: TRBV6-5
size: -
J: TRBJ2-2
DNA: TGTGCCAGCAGTTACTCCCGGCAGGGCGCCGGGGAGCTGTTTTTT
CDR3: CASSYSRQGAGELFF

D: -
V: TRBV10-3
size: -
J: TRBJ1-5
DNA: TGTGCCATCAGTGATTTGTTCAATCAGCCCCAGCATTTT
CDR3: CAISDLFNQPQHF

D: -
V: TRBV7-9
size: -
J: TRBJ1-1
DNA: TGTGCCAGCAGTCGCGCGAGGGGGGAAGCTTTCTTT
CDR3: CASSRARGEAFF

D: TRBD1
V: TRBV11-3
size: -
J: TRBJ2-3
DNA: TGTGCCAGCAGCTCTGGGACAGGTAGCACAGATACGCAGTATTTT
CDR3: CASSSGTGSTDTQYF

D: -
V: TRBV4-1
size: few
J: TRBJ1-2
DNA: TGCGCCAGCAGCCAAGAGAAATGGGTTTACTATGGCTACACCTTC
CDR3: CASSQEKWVYYGYTF

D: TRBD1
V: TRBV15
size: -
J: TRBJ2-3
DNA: TGTGCCACCAGCACCGACAGACAGGGAGTAATCACAGATACGCAGTATTTT
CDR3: CATSTDRQGVITDTQYF

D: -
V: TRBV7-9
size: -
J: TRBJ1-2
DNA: TGTGCCAGCAGCTTAAACCCGGACAGACTTTATGGCTACACCTTC
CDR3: CASSLNPDRLYGYTF

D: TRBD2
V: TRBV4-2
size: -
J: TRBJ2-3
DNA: TGTGCCAGCAGCCAAGACCGCGGGAGATGGTCTGATACGCAGTATTTT
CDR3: CASSQDRGRWSDTQYF

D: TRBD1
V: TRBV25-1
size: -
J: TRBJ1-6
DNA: TGTGCCAGCAGTGAATGGGACAGGGCTGATAATTCACCCCTCCACTTT
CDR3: CASSEWDRADNSPLHF

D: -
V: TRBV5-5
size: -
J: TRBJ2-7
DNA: TGTGCCAGCAGCTGGACCCCGGGACGACTAGGGGGCGAGCAGTACTTC
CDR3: CASSWTPGRLGGEQYF

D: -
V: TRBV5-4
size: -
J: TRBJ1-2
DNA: TGTGCCAGCAGCGCGAACTCAGATTATGGCTACACCTTC
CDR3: CASSANSDYGYTF

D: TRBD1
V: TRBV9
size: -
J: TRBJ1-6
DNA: TGTGCCAGCAGCGTAGGGGAGGGGGCTTATAATTCACCCCTCCACTTT
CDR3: CASSVGEGAYNSPLHF

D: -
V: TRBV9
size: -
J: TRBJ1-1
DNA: TGTGCCAGCAGCTCCCAGGGGCCGGTCGCTTTCTTT
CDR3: CASSSQGPVAFF

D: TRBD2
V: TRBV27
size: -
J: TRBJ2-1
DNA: TGTGCCAGCAGTGATAGAGGACTAGCGGGAGCTAATGAGCAGTTCTTC
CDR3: CASSDRGLAGANEQFF

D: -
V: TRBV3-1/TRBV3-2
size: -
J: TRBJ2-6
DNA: TGTGCCAGCAGCCCACGGGGATCTGGGGCCAACGTCCTGACTTTC
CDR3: CASSPRGSGANVLTF

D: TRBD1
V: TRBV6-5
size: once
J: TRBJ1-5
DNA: TGTGCCAGCAGGAGGACAGGGCGTAATCAGCCCCAGCATTTT
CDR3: CASRRTGRNQPQHF

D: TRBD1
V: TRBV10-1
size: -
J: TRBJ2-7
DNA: TGCGCCAGCAGTGAGTACAGGGGGCGCGTATTGGGTTCCTACGAGCAGTACTTC
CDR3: CASSEYRGRVLGSYEQYF

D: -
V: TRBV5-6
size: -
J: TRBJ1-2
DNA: TGTGCCAGCAGCTTGGCGGCTCTCCCTTCACGCTACACCTTC
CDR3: CASSLAALPSRYTF

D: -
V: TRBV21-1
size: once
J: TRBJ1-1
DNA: TGTGCCAGCCCTTTGCCGAACAGGGGGGGGACTGAAGCTTTCTTT
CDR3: CASPLPNRGGTEAFF

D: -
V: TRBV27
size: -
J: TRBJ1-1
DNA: TGTGCCAGCGCAATTACCCGGAGCGCTGAAGCTTTCTTT
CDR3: CASAITRSAEAFF

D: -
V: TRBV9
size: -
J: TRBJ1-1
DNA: TGTGCCAGCAGCGTAGGGGGCTATAGGACTGAAGCTTTCTTT
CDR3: CASSVGGYRTEAFF

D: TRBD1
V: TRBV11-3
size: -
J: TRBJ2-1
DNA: TGTGCCAGCAGCTTAGAGGGACAGTACAATGAGCAGTTCTTC
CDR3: CASSLEGQYNEQFF

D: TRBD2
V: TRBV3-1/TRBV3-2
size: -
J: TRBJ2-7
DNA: TGTGCCAGCAGCTTTGGGACTAGCGGGGGCTACGAGCAGTACTTC
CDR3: CASSFGTSGGYEQYF

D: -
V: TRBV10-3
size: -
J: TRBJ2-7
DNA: TGTGCCATCAGTGAGTCCGGGGTCCACGAGCAGTACTTC
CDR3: CAISESGVHEQYF

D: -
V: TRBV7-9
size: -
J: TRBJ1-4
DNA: TGTGCCAGCAGCTTAGCGGGGGCCAGGGGAGCGGAAAAACTGTTTTTT
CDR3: CASSLAGARGAEKLFF

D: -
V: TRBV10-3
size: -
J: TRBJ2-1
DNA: TGTGCCATCAGTGTTAGGGGGGGATCTTACAATGAGCAGTTCTTC
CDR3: CAISVRGGSYNEQFF